One and the same sample provided the 12 T cell receptor beta chains below, sequenced in a study of cytomegalovirus exposure and HLA in healthy donors (dated by TCRdb to 2016 to 2017). Libraries were built with the immunoSEQ multiplex PCR assay. A mixture of 60 forward primers for TCR Vbeta segments and 13 reverse primers for TCR Jbeta segments was used in the multiplex PCR. TCRdb mirrors the immuneACCESS table, restricted to in-frame sequences. Some clones are absent from its copies; in checked studies, under half trace to an unresolved V gene, and the reason for the others is unknown. For this sample the table gives some 130,000 clones, of which 73% were detected only once. The top ten clonotypes cover around 1.4% of the sample. Specimen: PBMCs. Receptors originate from a woman in her 40s in good health and CMV-seronegative.

The chain couples TRBV29-1 to TRBJ2-1; 7 positions agree with TRBD1. CDR1 SQVTM and CDR2 ANQGSEA come from the germline V gene. The V segment lost 5 bases and the J segment 4 bases; nucleotides outside the gene matches: 8. The CDR3 loop spans 14 amino acids. CDR3 loop: CSVLIQGLYNEQFF. Written as DNA, the CDR3 is TGCAGCGTTTTAATACAGGGGCTATACAATGAGCAGTTCTTC.

The CDR3 DNA reads TGTGCCAGCAGCCAAGTAGCTAGCGGGGGTTTCCAAGAGACCCAGTACTTC. Translating gives CASSQVASGGFQETQYF. The chain links TRBV4-2 to TRBJ2-5, with TRBD2 matching 10 bases. This CDR3 comprises 17 residues. Germline loops: CDR1 LGHNA, CDR2 YNFKEQ. V lost 1 base to trimming and J lost 1 base; unmatched junction nucleotides: 6.

The chain employs TRBV6-1 and TRBJ2-7, with TRBD1 identical over 8 bases. The J segment lost 8 bases and the V segment lost 6 bases, leaving 9 bases of the junction unmatched. Germline lookup yields CDR1 MNHNS and CDR2 SASEGT. CDR3 length: 13 residues. The CDR3 here is CASRDRAFVKQYV. The CDR3, as DNA: TGTGCCAGCAGGGACAGGGCTTTTGTAAAGCAGTACGTC.

In this sample, this clone turned up once. Because the CDR3 is missing its conserved closing phenylalanine or tryptophan, this is likely a read error. The rearrangement uses TRBV6-1 and TRBJ1-2; a weak D match, TRBD1 (6 bases). Germline V gives CDR1 MNHNS, CDR2 SASEGT. The CDR3 is made up of 14 amino acids. V was shortened by 8 bases and J by 1 base, with 14 bases between the two germline ends. The CDR3 here is CASLQGQDNYGYTL. CDR3 nucleotide sequence: TGTGCCAGCCTACAGGGACAAGATAACTATGGCTACACCCTC.

The V gene is TRBV11-1, the J gene TRBJ2-1, with 10 nucleotides matching TRBD1. From germline, CDR1 is SGHAT and CDR2 FQDESV (reference sequence). Trimming took 1 base from V and 7 from J; bases not matched to a gene: 16. The CDR3 covers 19 residues. CDR3 amino acids: CASSLVGSAWDRGRNEQFF. The CDR3 coding sequence is TGTGCCAGCAGCTTAGTGGGCTCCGCGTGGGACAGGGGCCGTAATGAGCAGTTCTTC.

This clone appeared a few times. The rearrangement links TRBV10-3 to TRBJ1-2; D might be TRBD1 (5 bases). Germline V lookup: CDR1 ENHRY, CDR2 SYGVKD. This CDR3 is 12 amino acids long. The V and J ends lost 3 bases and 3 bases respectively, with 5 bases between them. The chain's CDR3 is CAISEGDYGYTF. DNA of the CDR3: TGTGCCATCAGTGAAGGGGACTATGGCTACACCTTC.

J is TRBJ1-6 and V is TRBV7-8; D remains ambiguous. The CDR3 consists of 13 residues. Looked up from germline, CDR1 is SGHVS and CDR2 is FQNEAQ. V gave up 5 bases and J gave up 11 bases, with 13 bases separating them. For the CDR3, the DNA is TGTGCCAGCAGCCCTATTCAGGTCCCACCCCTCCACTTT. It yields the protein CASSPIQVPPLHF. Full variable domain (rest looked up from reference TRBV7-8 and TRBJ1-6): GAGVSQSPRYKVAKRGQDVALRCDPISGHVSLFWYQQALGQGPEFLTYFQNEAQLDKSGLPSDRFFAERPEGSVSTLKIQRTQQEDSAVYLCASSPIQVPPLHFGNGTRLTVT.

The V gene is TRBV5-1, the J gene TRBJ1-2, with 9 positions matching TRBD1. Germline V lookup: CDR1 SGHRS, CDR2 YFSETQ. This CDR3 has 15 residues. V shed 0 bases and J 4 bases; nucleotides not matched to a gene: 4. In nucleotides, the CDR3 is TGCGCCAGCAGCTTGGCGGGACAGGGCAGCTATGGCTACACCTTC. It encodes CASSLAGQGSYGYTF.

The chain uses TRBV19 and TRBJ1-4; TRBD1 agrees at 7 bases. CDR1 is LNHDA, CDR2 SQIVND, per germline (reference sequence). CDR3 length: 18 residues. V was clipped by 7 bases and J by 0 bases; unmatched bases: 14. The CDR3 DNA follows: TGTGCCAGTACCAACCGCCGACAGGGACACGCAACTAATGAAAAACTGTTTTTT. The encoded protein is CASTNRRQGHATNEKLFF.

V usage is TRBV5-6 and J usage is TRBJ2-2; 10 bases align to TRBD2. Germline CDR1 reads SGHDT; CDR2 reads YYEEEE. V shed 4 bases and J 4 bases; nucleotides not matched to a gene: 7. The CDR3 runs 16 residues. DNA for the CDR3: TGTGCCAGCAGCCCGCCTAGCGGGGGACTCACCGGGGAGCTGTTTTTT. Its translation is CASSPPSGGLTGELFF.

The V call is TRBV10-3, the J call TRBJ2-7, with 7 bases matching TRBD2. The CDR3 has 11 amino acids. V shed 11 bases and J 4 bases; nucleotides not matched to a gene: 5. Germline V gives CDR1 ENHRY, CDR2 SYGVKD. CDR3 sequence: CAAGDGYEQYV. DNA for the CDR3: TGTGCCGCGGGGGATGGATACGAGCAGTACGTC.

This clone was picked up one time. This chain links TRBV7-9 with TRBJ1-1; 8 nucleotides line up with TRBD1. The trim removed 0 bases at V and 5 bases at J, leaving 11 bases unmatched. The CDR3 sequence is 17 residues long. Germline V gene data show CDR1 as SEHNR and CDR2 as FQNEAQ (reference sequence). The CDR3 bases are TGTGCCAGCAGCTTAGCGCCAGGGGGCATTGGGAATACTGAAGCTTTCTTT. This codes for CASSLAPGGIGNTEAFF. Full variable domain (remainder filled in from reference TRBV7-9 and TRBJ1-1): DTGVSQNPRHKITKRGQNVTFRCDPISEHNRLYWYRQTLGQGPEFLTYFQNEAQLEKSRLLSDRFSAERPKGSFSTLEIQRTEQGDSAMYLCASSLAPGGIGNTEAFFGQGTRLTVV.